Here is one TCR beta chain with its context. The record originates from a study of control samples from healthy donors and cancer patients. Germline V gene data show CDR1 as KGHSH and CDR2 as LQKENI. Trimming at V came to 0 bases and at J to 9 bases, leaving 8 bases not matched to a gene. CDR3 length: 15 amino acids. Sequencing used immunoSEQ multiplex PCR; TCRdb keeps in-frame clones, though not all of them. The table has more than 100,000 clones, 85% to 90% seen once; the top ten hold approximately 8%. This rearrangement joins TRBV18 to TRBJ2-1, with 7 bases fitting TRBD2. The receptor comes from a man over 45 with head and neck cancer. Sequences were obtained from PBMCs. CDR3 in amino acids: CASSPPGGYSGEQFF. The CDR3 DNA is TGTGCCAGCTCACCACCGGGGGGGTATTCGGGTGAGCAGTTCTTC.